These T cell receptor beta chains were read from a single sample in a study of cytotoxic CD8 clonotypes in ibrutinib-treated CLL. Profiled with immunoSEQ multiplex PCR; TCRdb holds only in-frame clones, not every one. The sample includes about 50,000 clones, 45% to 60% of them seen just once. The material was PBMCs, obtained after 24 months of ibrutinib treatment. These receptors were collected from a human donor with chronic lymphocytic leukemia. The CDR3 runs from the conserved cysteine through the conserved F or W. A D gene is named only where the DNA matches it firmly. Rows may omit the clone size; those that give it use once, few, many or a size class.

d_call	j_call	clone_size	cdr3_length	v_call	cdr3_aa	cdr3_nt
.	TRBJ1-5	.	14	TRBV7-9	CASSGQGSHQPQHF	TGTGCCAGCAGTGGGCAGGGGTCGCATCAGCCCCAGCATTTT
TRBD1	TRBJ1-5	few	13	TRBV19	CATTTGVGQPQHF	TGTGCCACCACAACAGGGGTAGGTCAGCCCCAGCATTTT
TRBD2	TRBJ2-5	.	14	TRBV5-1	CASSVSGGRETQYF	TGCGCCAGCAGCGTTAGCGGGGGTCGTGAGACCCAGTACTTC
TRBD1	TRBJ2-7	.	11	TRBV29-1	CSVATGYEQYF	TGCAGCGTCGCGACAGGGTACGAGCAGTACTTC
.	TRBJ2-5	.	12	TRBV29-1	CSVKEGRETQYF	TGCAGCGTTAAGGAGGGCCGGGAGACCCAGTACTTC
.	TRBJ2-5	once	14	TRBV5-1	CASSDRAGGETQYF	TGCGCCAGCAGCGACAGGGCCGGGGGAGAGACCCAGTACTTC
.	TRBJ1-6	.	13	TRBV19	CASSIGFNAPLHF	TGTGCCAGTAGTATTGGGTTCAATGCACCCCTCCACTTT
.	TRBJ2-3	.	14	TRBV12-5	CASGVGQTTDTQYF	TGTGCTAGTGGAGTAGGACAAACCACAGATACGCAGTATTTT
.	TRBJ2-5	.	11	TRBV20-1	CSGQAQETQYF	TGCAGTGGTCAGGCCCAAGAGACCCAGTACTTC
.	TRBJ1-4	once	15	TRBV11-2	CASSPGLQLGEKLFF	TGTGCCAGCAGCCCGGGGCTTCAGTTGGGTGAAAAACTGTTTTTT
.	TRBJ1-2	.	13	TRBV5-1	CASSQDQNYGYTF	TGCGCCAGCAGCCAAGACCAAAACTATGGCTACACCTTC
.	TRBJ2-3	.	15	TRBV5-4	CASSSPVGLTDTQYF	TGTGCCAGCAGCTCGCCCGTGGGGCTCACAGATACGCAGTATTTT
.	TRBJ2-7	.	15	TRBV2	CASSGGQGGFYEQYF	TGTGCCAGCAGTGGAGGGCAGGGCGGCTTCTACGAGCAGTACTTC
TRBD1	TRBJ1-2	many	17	TRBV14	CASSQERVDRVPYGYTF	TGTGCCAGCAGCCAAGAAAGGGTCGACAGGGTGCCCTATGGCTACACCTTC
.	TRBJ2-7	few	14	TRBV4-1	CASTGAPEMGEQYF	TGCGCCAGCACCGGGGCTCCTGAGATGGGAGAGCAGTACTTC
TRBD1	TRBJ1-2	.	12	TRBV6-5	CASSRTGDGYTF	TGTGCCAGCAGTCGGACAGGGGATGGCTACACCTTC
.	TRBJ2-2	.	11	TRBV20-1	CSARKNGELFF	TGCAGTGCTAGGAAAAACGGGGAGCTGTTTTTT
TRBD2	TRBJ2-3	.	16	TRBV4-2	CASSQDPRGGTDTQYF	TGTGCCAGCAGCCAAGATCCCCGGGGGGGCACAGATACGCAGTATTTT
.	TRBJ2-2	few	15	TRBV19	CASSILWVDTGELFF	TGTGCCAGTAGTATTCTGTGGGTGGACACCGGGGAGCTGTTTTTT
.	TRBJ2-7	few	13	TRBV19	CASKETGLREQYF	TGTGCCAGTAAGGAAACCGGACTGCGCGAGCAGTACTTC
.	TRBJ1-1	.	14	TRBV19	CASSLTPLGAEAFF	TGTGCCAGTAGTCTGACCCCCCTAGGGGCTGAAGCTTTCTTT
TRBD1	TRBJ2-7	.	14	TRBV5-1	CASSFQTTGTEQYF	TGCGCCAGCAGCTTCCAAACGACAGGGACCGAGCAGTACTTC
.	TRBJ2-2	.	15	TRBV2	CASTNQGLGTGELFF	TGTGCCAGCACCAACCAGGGGCTGGGTACCGGGGAGCTGTTTTTT
.	TRBJ1-6	once	15	TRBV28	CASSQGTTYNSPLHF	TGTGCCAGCAGTCAAGGGACAACCTATAATTCACCCCTCCACTTT
.	TRBJ2-7	once	14	TRBV5-1	CASSLVAESYEQYF	TGCGCCAGCAGCTTGGTGGCGGAGAGCTACGAGCAGTACTTC
.	TRBJ1-4	.	16	TRBV2	CASSEAVFRGGEKLFF	TGTGCCAGCAGTGAAGCGGTCTTTAGGGGAGGCGAAAAACTGTTTTTT
TRBD1	TRBJ1-2	.	12	TRBV5-1	CASSVTGAGYTF	TGCGCCAGCAGCGTGACAGGGGCCGGCTACACCTTC
.	TRBJ1-6	many	13	TRBV7-9	CASSGQENSPLHF	TGTGCCAGCTCCGGGCAGGAGAATTCACCCCTCCACTTT
.	TRBJ1-5	.	17	TRBV7-2	CASSAAGTLKKGQPQHF	TGTGCCAGCAGCGCAGCCGGGACACTCAAAAAGGGACAGCCCCAGCATTTT
.	TRBJ2-3	.	11	TRBV6-1	CASSEPDTQYF	TGTGCCAGCAGTGAACCAGATACGCAGTATTTT
.	TRBJ2-7	medium-sized	13	TRBV29-1	CSAGQTSSYEQYF	TGCAGCGCAGGACAGACGAGCTCCTACGAGCAGTACTTC
.	TRBJ1-2	.	13	TRBV15	CATSRGTVYGYTF	TGTGCCACCAGCAGAGGGACAGTCTATGGCTACACCTTC
TRBD1	TRBJ1-4	.	16	TRBV5-6	CASSIGQGFPNEKLFF	TGTGCCAGCAGCATCGGACAGGGATTCCCTAATGAAAAACTGTTTTTT
.	TRBJ2-2	.	17	TRBV5-1	CASSLILGLANTGELFF	TGCGCCAGCAGCTTGATTCTGGGGTTGGCGAACACCGGGGAGCTGTTTTTT
.	TRBJ2-7	few	16	TRBV23-1	CASSQSRKTDPYEQYF	TGCGCCAGCAGTCAATCAAGAAAGACGGACCCCTACGAGCAGTACTTC
.	TRBJ2-3	.	14	TRBV6-1	CASRYGGLSDTQYF	TGTGCCAGCCGTTATGGGGGGCTGTCGGATACGCAGTATTTT
.	TRBJ2-5	.	11	TRBV5-1	CASSLQETQYF	TGCGCCAGCAGCCTTCAAGAGACCCAGTACTTC